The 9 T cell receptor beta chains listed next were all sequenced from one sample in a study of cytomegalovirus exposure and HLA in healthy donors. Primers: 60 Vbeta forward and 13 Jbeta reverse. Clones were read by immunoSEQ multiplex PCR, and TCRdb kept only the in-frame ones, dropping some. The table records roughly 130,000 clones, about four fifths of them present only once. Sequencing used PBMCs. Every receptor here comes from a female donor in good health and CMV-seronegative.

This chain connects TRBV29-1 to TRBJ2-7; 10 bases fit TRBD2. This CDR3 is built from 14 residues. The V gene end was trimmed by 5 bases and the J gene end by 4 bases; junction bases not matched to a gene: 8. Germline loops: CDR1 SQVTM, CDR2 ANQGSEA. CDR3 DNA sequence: TGCAGCGTTTTACCAGCGGGAGGGCGGTACGAGCAGTACTTC. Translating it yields CSVLPAGGRYEQYF.

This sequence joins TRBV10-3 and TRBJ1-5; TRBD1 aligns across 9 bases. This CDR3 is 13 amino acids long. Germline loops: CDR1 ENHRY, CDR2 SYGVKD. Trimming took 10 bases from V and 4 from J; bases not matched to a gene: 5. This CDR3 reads CATTGGENQPQHF. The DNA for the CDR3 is TGTGCCACCACAGGGGGCGAAAATCAGCCCCAGCATTTT.

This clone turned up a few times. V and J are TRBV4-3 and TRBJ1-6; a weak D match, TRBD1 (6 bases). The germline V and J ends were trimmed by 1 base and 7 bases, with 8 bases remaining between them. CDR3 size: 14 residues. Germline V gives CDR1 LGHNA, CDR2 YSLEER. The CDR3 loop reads CASSQARGNSPLHF. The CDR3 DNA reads TGCGCCAGCAGCCAAGCCAGGGGAAATTCACCCCTCCACTTT.

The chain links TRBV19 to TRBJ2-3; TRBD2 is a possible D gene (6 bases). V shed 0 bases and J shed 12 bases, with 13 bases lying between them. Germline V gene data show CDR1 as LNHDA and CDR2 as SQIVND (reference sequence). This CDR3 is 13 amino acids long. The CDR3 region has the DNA TGTGCCAGTAGTATAGACCCGACTAGTGTTCAGTATTTT. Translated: CASSIDPTSVQYF. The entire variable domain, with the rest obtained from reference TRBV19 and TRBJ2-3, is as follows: DGGITQSPKYLFRKEGQNVTLSCEQNLNHDAMYWYRQDPGQGLRLIYYSQIVNDFQKGDIAEGYSVSREKKESFPLTVTSAQKNPTAFYLCASSIDPTSVQYFGPGTRLTVL.

The CDR3, as DNA: TGTGCCAGCAGTACCAGGACAGGGAGCACAGATACGCAGTATTTT. It encodes CASSTRTGSTDTQYF. The chain combines TRBV7-2 with TRBJ2-3; 8 bases align to TRBD1. The CDR3 consists of 15 residues. The V segment lost 6 bases and the J segment 0 bases; nucleotides outside the gene matches: 5. Germline V lookup: CDR1 SGHTA, CDR2 FQGNSA.

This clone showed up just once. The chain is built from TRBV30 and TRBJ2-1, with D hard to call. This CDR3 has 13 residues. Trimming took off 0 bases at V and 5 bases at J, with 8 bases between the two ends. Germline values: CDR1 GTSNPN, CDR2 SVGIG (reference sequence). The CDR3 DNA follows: TGTGCCTGGAGTGTAAGCCAAAACAATGAGCAGTTCTTC. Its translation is CAWSVSQNNEQFF. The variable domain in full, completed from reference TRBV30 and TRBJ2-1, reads SQTIHQWPATLVQPVGSPLSLECTVEGTSNPNLYWYRQAAGRGLQLLFYSVGIGQISSEVPQNLSASRPQDRQFILSSKKLLLSDSGFYLCAWSVSQNNEQFFGPGTRLTVL.

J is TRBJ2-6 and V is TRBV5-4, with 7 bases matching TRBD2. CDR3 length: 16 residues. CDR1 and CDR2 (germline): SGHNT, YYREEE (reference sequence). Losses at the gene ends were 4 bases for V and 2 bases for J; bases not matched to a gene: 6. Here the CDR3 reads CASSPEAGAGANVLTF. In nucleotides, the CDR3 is TGTGCCAGCAGCCCGGAGGCGGGAGCTGGGGCCAACGTCCTGACTTTC.

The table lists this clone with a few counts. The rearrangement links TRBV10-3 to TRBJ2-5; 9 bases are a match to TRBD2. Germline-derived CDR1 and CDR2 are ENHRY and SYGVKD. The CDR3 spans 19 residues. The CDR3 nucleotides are TGTGCATGCTGGGGGGGGCGGGAGGGCCACCCAATACGACAAGAGACCCAGTACTTC. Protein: CACWGGREGHPIRQETQYF.

Written as DNA, the CDR3 is TGCGCCAGCAGCTTGGTGGGGACACCGAGATCCTACGAGCAGTACTTC. Protein: CASSLVGTPRSYEQYF. V is TRBV5-1 and J is TRBJ2-7; a possible D gene is TRBD1 (6 bases). Germline CDR1 is SGHRS and CDR2 is YFSETQ. V was shortened by 0 bases and J by 1 base, with 14 bases between the two germline ends. CDR3 length equals 16 residues.